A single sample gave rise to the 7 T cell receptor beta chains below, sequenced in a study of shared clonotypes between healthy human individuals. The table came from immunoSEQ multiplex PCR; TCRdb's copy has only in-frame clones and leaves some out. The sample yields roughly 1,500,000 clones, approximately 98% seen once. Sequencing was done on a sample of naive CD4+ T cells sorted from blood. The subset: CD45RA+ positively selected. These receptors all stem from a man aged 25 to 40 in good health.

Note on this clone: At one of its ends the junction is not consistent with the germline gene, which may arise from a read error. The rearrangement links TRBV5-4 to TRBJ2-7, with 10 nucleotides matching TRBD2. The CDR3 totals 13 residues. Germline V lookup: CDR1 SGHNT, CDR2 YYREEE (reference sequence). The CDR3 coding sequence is TGTGCCAGCAGCTCGGGGCTAGCGGGAGATTCGAACTTC. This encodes CASSSGLAGDSNF.

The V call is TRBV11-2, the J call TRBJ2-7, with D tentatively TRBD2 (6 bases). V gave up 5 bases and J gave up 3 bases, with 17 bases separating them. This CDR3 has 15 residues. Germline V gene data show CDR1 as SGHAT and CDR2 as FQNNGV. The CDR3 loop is CASSRRVPAFYEQYF. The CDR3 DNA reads TGTGCCAGCAGCCGGAGGGTACCCGCTTTCTACGAGCAGTACTTC. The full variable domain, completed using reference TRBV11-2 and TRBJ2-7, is EAGVAQSPRYKIIEKRQSVAFWCNPISGHATLYWYQQILGQGPKLLIQFQNNGVVDDSQLPKDRFSAERLKGVDSTLKIQPAKLEDSAVYLCASSRRVPAFYEQYFGPGTRLTVT.

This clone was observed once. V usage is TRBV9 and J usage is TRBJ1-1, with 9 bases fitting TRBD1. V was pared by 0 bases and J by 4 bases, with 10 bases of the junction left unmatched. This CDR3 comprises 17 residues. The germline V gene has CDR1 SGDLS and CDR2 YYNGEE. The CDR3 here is CASSVGGTGSMGTEAFF. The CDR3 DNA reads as TGTGCCAGCAGCGTAGGCGGGACAGGGAGCATGGGCACTGAAGCTTTCTTT.

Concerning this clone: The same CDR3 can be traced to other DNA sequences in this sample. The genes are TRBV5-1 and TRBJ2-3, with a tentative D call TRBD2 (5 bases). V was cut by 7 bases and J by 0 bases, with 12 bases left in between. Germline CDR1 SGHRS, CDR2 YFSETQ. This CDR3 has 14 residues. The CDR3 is CASRAEPSTDTQYF. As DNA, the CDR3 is TGCGCCAGCCGAGCGGAGCCGAGCACAGATACGCAGTATTTT.

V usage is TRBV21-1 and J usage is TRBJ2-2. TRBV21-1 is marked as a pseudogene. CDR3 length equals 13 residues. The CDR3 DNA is TGTGCCAGCAGCAAAGTGGGGGCCGGGGAGCTGTTTTTT. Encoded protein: CASSKVGAGELFF.

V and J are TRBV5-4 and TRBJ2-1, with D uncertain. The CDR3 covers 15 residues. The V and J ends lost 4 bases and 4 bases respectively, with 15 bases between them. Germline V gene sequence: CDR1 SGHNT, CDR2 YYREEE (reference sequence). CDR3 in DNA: TGTGCCAGCAGCCAGGACCCGACCGGGTACAATGAGCAGTTCTTC. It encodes CASSQDPTGYNEQFF.

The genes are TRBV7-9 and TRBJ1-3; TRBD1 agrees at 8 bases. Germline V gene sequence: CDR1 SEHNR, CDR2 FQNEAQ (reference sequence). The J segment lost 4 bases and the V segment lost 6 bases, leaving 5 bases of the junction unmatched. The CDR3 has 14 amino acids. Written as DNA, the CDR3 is TGTGCCAGCAGTAGGACAGGGTCAGGAAACACCATATATTTT. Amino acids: CASSRTGSGNTIYF.